Below, 20 T cell receptor beta chains from the same sample are listed, as sequenced in a study of blood T cell repertoires in COVID-19. Generated by immunoSEQ multiplex PCR, the TCRdb table keeps only in-frame clones and is missing some. The data show 150,000 to 200,000 clones, with 83% seen just once and about 1.5% held by the top ten. Sequencing input: peripheral blood. These receptors originate from a human donor in a cohort sampled during active COVID-19.

The chain links TRBV12-3 or TRBV12-4 to TRBJ2-2, with D perhaps TRBD2 (5 bases). V was clipped by 3 bases and J by 5 bases, with 7 bases between them. The CDR3 totals 13 residues. The CDR3 loop reads CASSLRETGELFF. For the CDR3, the DNA is TGTGCCAGCAGTTTGAGGGAAACCGGGGAGCTGTTTTTT.

The CDR3 region has the DNA TGTGCCAGCAGCCCCCGGGACAGGCCGAACACCGGGGAGCTGTTTTTT. This gives the protein CASSPRDRPNTGELFF. The chain recombines TRBV7-3 with TRBJ2-2; 8 bases agree with TRBD1. CDR3 length: 16 amino acids. Germline lookup yields CDR1 SGHTA and CDR2 FQGTGA. With V trimmed by 5 bases and J by 0 bases, 5 bases remained unmatched.

The chain couples TRBV7-8 to TRBJ1-5, with D possibly matching TRBD1 (6 bases). Germline loops: CDR1 SGHVS, CDR2 FQNEAQ. The V end was cut by 7 bases, the J end by 2 bases, with 18 bases between. This CDR3 is 16 amino acids long. The CDR3, as DNA: TGTGCCAGCATCCGGGGGGCTTTGGATGGCAATCAGCCCCAGCATTTT. Protein sequence: CASIRGALDGNQPQHF. The full variable domain, its missing parts supplied by reference TRBV7-8 and TRBJ1-5, is GAGVSQSPRYKVAKRGQDVALRCDPISGHVSLFWYQQALGQGPEFLTYFQNEAQLDKSGLPSDRFFAERPEGSVSTLKIQRTQQEDSAVYLCASIRGALDGNQPQHFGDGTRLSIL.

The V and J genes are TRBV7-2 and TRBJ2-7; D perhaps matches TRBD2 (6 bases). V lost 2 bases, J lost 3 bases, and 11 bases lay in between. The germline V gene has CDR1 SGHTA and CDR2 FQGNSA. CDR3 length: 14 residues. CDR3 loop: CASSLSVAVYEQYF. CDR3 coding DNA: TGTGCCAGCAGCTTATCGGTAGCGGTCTACGAGCAGTACTTC.

This CDR3 is CASRSPGTPNTGELFF. Here the CDR3 DNA reads TGTGCCAGCAGATCCCCCGGGACACCGAACACCGGGGAGCTGTTTTTT. The gene calls are TRBV11-2 and TRBJ2-2, with a weak D call TRBD1 (6 bases). The germline V gene has CDR1 SGHAT and CDR2 FQNNGV. V lost 6 bases and J lost 0, with 14 bases in between. CDR3 length: 16 amino acids.

The chain joins TRBV9 to TRBJ2-1; 8 bases agree with TRBD1. This CDR3 has 18 residues. Germline values: CDR1 SGDLS, CDR2 YYNGEE. V dropped 3 bases and J dropped 6; count of bases not matched to a gene: 17. The CDR3 loop is CASSAGGSSNARINEQFF. CDR3 coding DNA: TGTGCCAGCAGCGCAGGGGGCAGCTCGAACGCTCGAATCAATGAGCAGTTCTTC.

This chain connects TRBV29-1 to TRBJ1-1, with D unresolved. CDR1 is SQVTM and CDR2 is ANQGSEA in the germline V gene. The CDR3 runs 12 residues. The V gene lost 6 bases and the J gene lost 0 bases, with 8 bases spanning the gap. The CDR3 region has the DNA TGCAGCGTCGGGTTAATGAACACTGAAGCTTTCTTT. It encodes CSVGLMNTEAFF.

The DNA for the CDR3 is TGTGCCAGCCTGAGAGGGTGGGAGCAGTACTTC. Protein sequence: CASLRGWEQYF. The chain has TRBV6-5 and TRBJ2-7, with TRBD2 as a possible D gene (5 bases). This CDR3 has 11 residues. Germline CDR1 reads MNHEY; CDR2 reads SVGAGI. Trimming cost V 8 bases and J 7 bases, with 12 bases left between them.

This sequence joins TRBV3-1 (or the pseudogene TRBV3-2) and TRBJ2-7; 16 nucleotides align to TRBD2. CDR3 size: 16 residues. The germline V gene has CDR1 LGHDT and CDR2 YNNKEL (reference sequence). J lost 5 bases, V lost 4 bases, and 5 bases had no gene match. As DNA, the CDR3 is TGTGCCAGCAGCCCCGGGACTAGCGGGAGGGCCAACGAGCAGTACTTC. It specifies CASSPGTSGRANEQYF.

The V call is TRBV27, the J call TRBJ1-4; tentative D call: TRBD1 (6 bases). The CDR3 spans 16 residues. Looked up from germline, CDR1 is MNHEY and CDR2 is SMNVEV (reference sequence). The V and J ends lost 2 bases and 3 bases respectively, with 13 bases between them. This CDR3 reads CASSLHLKGANEKLFF. CDR3 nucleotide sequence: TGTGCCAGCAGTTTACACCTTAAGGGGGCTAATGAAAAACTGTTTTTT.

This chain joins TRBV10-3 and TRBJ1-1, with TRBD1 matching over 10 bases. Germline-derived CDR1 and CDR2 are ENHRY and SYGVKD. The junction had 10 bases not matched to a gene; V was cut back by 7 bases and J by 2 bases. The CDR3 totals 16 residues. The CDR3 loop reads CAIKPSWTGGNTEAFF. The CDR3, as DNA: TGTGCCATCAAACCATCCTGGACAGGGGGTAACACTGAAGCTTTCTTT.

This chain joins TRBV27 and TRBJ2-7, with a weak D call TRBD1 (7 bases). The germline CDR1 and CDR2 sequences are MNHEY and SMNVEV (reference sequence). Trimming stripped 2 bases from V and 4 bases from J, with 12 bases between. The CDR3 sequence is 14 residues long. The CDR3 protein is CASSLRGTAYEQYF. The CDR3 coding sequence is TGTGCCAGCAGTTTACGGGGGACAGCTTACGAGCAGTACTTC.

The chain has TRBV5-1 and TRBJ1-1, with TRBD1 as a possible D gene (6 bases). Trimming removed 4 bases from V and 0 bases from J, with 16 bases in between. CDR1 is SGHRS and CDR2 is YFSETQ in the germline V gene. The CDR3 loop spans 16 amino acids. CDR3: CASSPAAGDMNTEAFF. The CDR3 DNA follows: TGCGCCAGCAGCCCCGCGGCAGGGGACATGAACACTGAAGCTTTCTTT.

The genes are TRBV19 and TRBJ1-6; no clear D gene. Trimming pared 3 bases from V and 7 bases from J, leaving 10 bases between. In germline, CDR1 is LNHDA, CDR2 SQIVND (reference sequence). The CDR3 sequence is 14 residues long. The CDR3 DNA follows: TGTGCCAGTAGTATCGGAGGGCCAAATTCACCCCTCCACTTT. Residues: CASSIGGPNSPLHF.

On this clone itself: Other nucleotide sequences from this sample produce the same CDR3. The rearrangement joins TRBV7-9 to TRBJ1-2, with TRBD1 matching 9 bases. Trimming cost V 5 bases and J 2 bases; bases outside gene matches: 3. Germline CDR1 SEHNR, CDR2 FQNEAQ (reference sequence). The CDR3 extends over 14 amino acids. The CDR3 bases are TGTGCCAGCAGCACGGGACAGGGAAACTATGGCTACACCTTC. It yields the protein CASSTGQGNYGYTF.

The chain joins TRBV7-9 to TRBJ2-1, with D possibly matching TRBD2 (7 bases). Looked up from germline, CDR1 is SEHNR and CDR2 is FQNEAQ (reference sequence). V was cut by 2 bases and J by 7 bases, with 15 bases left in between. The CDR3 runs 15 residues. CDR3 in amino acids: CASSLSGGHPNEQFF. The CDR3, as DNA: TGTGCCAGCAGCTTATCGGGGGGCCATCCTAATGAGCAGTTCTTC.

This chain links TRBV5-4 with TRBJ1-2; D perhaps matches TRBD1 (6 bases). Trimming pared 2 bases from V and 8 bases from J, leaving 19 bases between. Germline V lookup: CDR1 SGHNT, CDR2 YYREEE (reference sequence). The CDR3 is made up of 15 amino acids. CDR3 in amino acids: CASSFRVGQGNGYTF. The CDR3 DNA follows: TGTGCCAGCAGCTTCAGGGTTGGCCAGGGGAACGGCTACACCTTC. The complete variable domain, with remaining parts taken from reference TRBV5-4 and TRBJ1-2, reads ETGVTQSPTHLIKTRGQQVTLRCSSQSGHNTVSWYQQALGQGPQFIFQYYREEENGRGNFPPRFSGLQFPNYSSELNVNALELDDSALYLCASSFRVGQGNGYTFGSGTRLTVV.

CDR3 in DNA: TGCAGCGTTGGGTTTAGCGGGGAGCCCCAGCATTTT. Translating gives CSVGFSGEPQHF. The gene calls are TRBV29-1 and TRBJ1-5; no clear D gene. Germline CDR1 SQVTM, CDR2 ANQGSEA. Trimming shortened V by 4 bases and J by 8 bases, and 12 bases separated the two germline ends. The CDR3 contains 12 residues.

The chain combines TRBV11-2 with TRBJ2-5; tentative D call: TRBD2 (5 bases). The V end was cut by 6 bases, the J end by 2 bases, with 7 bases between. Per germline, CDR1 SGHAT and CDR2 FQNNGV. The CDR3 runs to 12 residues. The CDR3, as DNA: TGTGCCAGCAGGGGGAGACAAGAGACCCAGTACTTC. Protein: CASRGRQETQYF.

This chain uses TRBV5-1 with TRBJ2-5, with a possible D match to TRBD1 (7 bases). Looked up from germline, CDR1 is SGHRS and CDR2 is YFSETQ. There are 14 residues in the CDR3. Trimming shortened V by 2 bases and J by 1 base, and 9 bases separated the two germline ends. As DNA, the CDR3 is TGCGCCAGCAGCTTCCAGGGGGGCCAAGAGACCCAGTACTTC. Translation gives CASSFQGGQETQYF.